This TCR beta chain is drawn from a study of metastatic and nonmetastatic thyroid tumors. Study-level information: Peripheral blood and tumor or nodule samples from malignant and benign thyroid patients were compared. Overall study findings and caveats: According to reports, the diversity of TCR beta was significantly higher in malignant thyroid tumors than in benign nodules, and this held in both blood and tumor samples.

Source study methods: The study took CDR3 differences across clinicopathological groups and made a distant-metastasis classifier for papillary thyroid cancer from them. TCRdb re-analyzed the PCR reads through MiXCR. TCRdb assigned the V and J calls; the authors' analysis was not used. The sample lists about 41,000 clones, around 24% occurring once. This clone was observed a handful of times. Antigen: not known. CDR1 is MNHEY, CDR2 SVGAGI, per germline. The CDR3 is made up of 14 amino acids. V lost 4 bases and J 10 bases, leaving 19 bases between the germline ends. Before thyroid surgery, none of the patients had received any treatment.

The V call is TRBV6-5, the J call TRBJ1-2; D not resolved. The sample taken for sequencing was tumor tissue. The clonotype comes from a female donor with papillary thyroid cancer or a benign thyroid nodule (not recorded which). Some clones in this sample may be carry-over from other donors' samples. This chain's CDR3 is CASSSGIVNYFYTF. DNA of the CDR3: TGTGCCAGCAGTTCCGGGATTGTCAACTATTTCTACACCTTC.